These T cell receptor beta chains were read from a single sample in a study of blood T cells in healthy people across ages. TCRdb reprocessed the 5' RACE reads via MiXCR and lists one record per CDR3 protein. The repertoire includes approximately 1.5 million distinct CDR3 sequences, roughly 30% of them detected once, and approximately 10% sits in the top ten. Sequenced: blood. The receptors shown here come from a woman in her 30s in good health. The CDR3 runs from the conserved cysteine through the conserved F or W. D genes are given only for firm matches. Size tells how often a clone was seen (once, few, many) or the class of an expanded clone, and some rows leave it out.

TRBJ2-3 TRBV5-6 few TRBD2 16 CASSQSGRALTDTQYF TGTGCCAGCAGCCAGAGCGGGAGGGCCCTGACAGATACGCAGTATTTT
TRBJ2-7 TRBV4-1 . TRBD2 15 CASSQVPGLDAEQYF TGCGCCAGCAGCCAGGTGCCGGGACTAGATGCCGAGCAGTACTTC
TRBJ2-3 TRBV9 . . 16 CASSANYGASADTQYF TGTGCCAGCAGCGCCAACTATGGCGCATCGGCAGATACGCAGTATTTT
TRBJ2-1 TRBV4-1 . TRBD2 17 CASRPLASGSRYNEQFF TGCGCCAGCAGACCACTGGCTAGCGGGAGTCGTTACAATGAGCAGTTCTTC
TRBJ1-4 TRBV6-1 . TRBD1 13 CAAVRGIGEKLFF TGTGCCGCGGTCAGGGGGATAGGTGAAAAACTGTTTTTT
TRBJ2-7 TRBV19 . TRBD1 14 CVSSAGTGSYEQYF TGTGTCAGTAGCGCCGGGACAGGGTCCTACGAGCAGTACTTC
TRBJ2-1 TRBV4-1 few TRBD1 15 CASSLEGTGVGEQFF TGCGCCAGCAGCCTCGAGGGGACAGGGGTCGGGGAGCAGTTCTTC
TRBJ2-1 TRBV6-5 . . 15 CASSPTGVSYNEQFF TGTGCCAGCAGTCCAACGGGGGTGAGCTACAATGAGCAGTTCTTC
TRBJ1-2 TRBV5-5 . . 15 CASSLGDGTGDGYTF TGTGCCAGCAGCTTGGGGGACGGTACCGGGGATGGCTACACCTTC
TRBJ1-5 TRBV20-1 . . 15 CSAAQPDSSNQPQHF TGCAGTGCTGCTCAACCGGACAGCAGCAATCAGCCCCAGCATTTT
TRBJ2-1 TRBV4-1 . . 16 CASSKFTQGVGNEQFF TGCGCCAGCAGCAAATTTACACAGGGTGTTGGCAATGAGCAGTTCTTC
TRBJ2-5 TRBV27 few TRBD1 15 CASSAGTGGLETQYF TGTGCCAGCAGCGCCGGGACAGGGGGACTGGAGACCCAGTACTTC
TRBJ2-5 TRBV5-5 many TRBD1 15 CASKLSGTGAETQYF TGTGCCAGCAAATTGTCCGGGACAGGGGCAGAGACCCAGTACTTC
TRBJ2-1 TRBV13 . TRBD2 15 CASTLEGTTLNEQFF TGTGCCAGCACCTTAGAAGGGACTACCCTCAATGAGCAGTTCTTC
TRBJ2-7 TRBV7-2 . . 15 CASSSYGHPNYEQYF TGTGCCAGCAGCAGTTACGGACATCCTAACTACGAGCAGTACTTC
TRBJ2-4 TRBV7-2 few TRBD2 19 CASSMTSGGLQTAKNIQYF TGTGCCAGCAGCATGACTAGCGGGGGGCTTCAAACGGCCAAAAACATTCAGTACTTC
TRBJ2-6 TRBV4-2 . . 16 CASSQERGDGANVLTF TGTGCCAGCAGCCAAGAGCGGGGTGATGGGGCCAACGTCCTGACTTTC
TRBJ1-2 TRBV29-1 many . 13 CSVETGGNYGYTF TGCAGCGTTGAAACGGGGGGTAACTATGGCTACACCTTC
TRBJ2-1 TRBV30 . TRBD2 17 CAWSVLAGGVKYNEQFF TGTGCCTGGAGTGTACTGGCGGGAGGAGTAAAATACAATGAGCAGTTCTTC
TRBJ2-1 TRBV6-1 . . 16 CASSELGARGYNEQFF TGTGCCAGCAGTGAATTGGGGGCCCGCGGGTACAATGAGCAGTTCTTC
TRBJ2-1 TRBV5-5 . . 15 CASSFTGTGYNEQFF TGTGCCAGCAGCTTTACCGGGACTGGCTACAATGAGCAGTTCTTC
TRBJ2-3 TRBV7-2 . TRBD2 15 CASSTGLAIPDTQYF TGTGCCAGCAGCACGGGACTAGCGATCCCAGATACGCAGTATTTT
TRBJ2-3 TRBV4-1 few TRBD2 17 CASSQEGSGGAEDTQYF TGCGCCAGCAGCCAAGAGGGTAGCGGGGGGGCCGAAGATACGCAGTATTTT
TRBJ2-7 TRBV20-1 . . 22 CSARGLSKYLPGPQSFSYEQYF TGCAGTGCTAGAGGTTTATCAAAGTATCTCCCGGGGCCGCAATCGTTCTCCTACGAGCAGTACTTC
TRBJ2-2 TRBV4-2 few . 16 CASSQASDDWDRELFF TGTGCCAGCAGCCAAGCCTCGGATGACTGGGACCGGGAGCTGTTTTTT
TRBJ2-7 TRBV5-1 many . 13 CASGPSSSYEQYF TGCGCCAGCGGCCCCAGTAGCTCCTACGAGCAGTACTTC
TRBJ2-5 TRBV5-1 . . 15 CASSPQQGRQETQYF TGCGCCAGCAGCCCCCAACAAGGGCGGCAGGAGACCCAGTACTTC
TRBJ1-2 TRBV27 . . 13 CASSFVGGLGYTF TGTGCCAGCAGTTTTGTAGGGGGGCTTGGCTACACCTTC
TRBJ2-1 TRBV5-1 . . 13 CASSLVAGGPYFF TGCGCCAGCAGCTTGGTTGCGGGTGGGCCGTATTTCTTC
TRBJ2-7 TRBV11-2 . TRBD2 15 CVSSLSRERTYEQYF TGTGTCAGCAGCTTGTCGCGGGAGAGGACCTACGAGCAGTACTTC
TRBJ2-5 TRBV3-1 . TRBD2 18 CASSQDRLAETYQETQYF TGTGCCAGCAGCCAAGATAGGCTAGCGGAGACATACCAAGAGACCCAGTACTTC
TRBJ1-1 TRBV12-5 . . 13 CASGLFGATEAFF TGTGCTAGTGGTTTATTCGGTGCGACGGAAGCTTTCTTT
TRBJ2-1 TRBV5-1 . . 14 CASSPGTFGNEQFF TGCGCCAGCAGCCCTGGGACTTTCGGTAATGAGCAGTTCTTC
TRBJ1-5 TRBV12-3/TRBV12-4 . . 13 CASRRTSNQPQHF TGTGCCAGCAGGCGGACTAGCAATCAGCCCCAGCATTTT
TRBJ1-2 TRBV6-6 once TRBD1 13 CASRQTGAGGYTF TGTGCCAGCAGACAGACAGGGGCGGGTGGCTACACCTTC
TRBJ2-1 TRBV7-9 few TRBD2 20 CASSLAATSGAQGSYNEQFF TGTGCCAGCAGCCTAGCCGCGACTAGCGGGGCCCAGGGCTCCTACAATGAGCAGTTCTTC
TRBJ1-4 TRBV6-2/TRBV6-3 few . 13 CASPGHRYEKLFF TGTGCCAGTCCGGGACACCGTTATGAAAAACTGTTTTTT
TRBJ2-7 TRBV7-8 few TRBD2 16 CASSPWTSGGFYEQYF TGTGCCAGCAGCCCCTGGACTAGCGGGGGGTTCTACGAGCAGTACTTC
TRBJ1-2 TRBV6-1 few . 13 CASSENNGYGYTF TGTGCCAGCAGTGAAAATAACGGCTATGGCTACACCTTC